Here is one TCR beta chain with its context. Its antigen is unidentified. With 4 bases removed from V and 1 base from J, the gap between germline ends came to 9 bases. The CDR3 contains 13 residues. Germline CDR1 is SGHNT and CDR2 is YYREEE (reference sequence). Data came from immunoSEQ multiplex PCR; TCRdb stores just in-frame clones and leaves some out. The sample lists around 34,000 clones; about 83% were seen once. The source of the sample is a study of CD8 T cells in acute hepatitis C reinfection. Findings and caveats of the study: NS3-1073 specific cells were too rare to sort at chronic follow-up.

Regarding time point: naive CD8 control sorted from an acute-time-point sample. This TCR was sampled from a man between 25 and 39 years old with chronic hepatitis C. The chain is built from TRBV5-4 and TRBJ2-7; tentatively, D is TRBD1 (6 bases). The sample taken for sequencing was naive CD8+ T cells from PBMCs. This chain's CDR3 is CASSLTGSYEQYF. CDR3 DNA sequence: TGTGCCAGCAGCCTAACAGGGTCCTACGAGCAGTACTTC. The full variable domain, with the rest looked up from reference TRBV5-4 and TRBJ2-7, is ETGVTQSPTHLIKTRGQQVTLRCSSQSGHNTVSWYQQALGQGPQFIFQYYREEENGRGNFPPRFSGLQFPNYSSELNVNALELDDSALYLCASSLTGSYEQYFGPGTRLTVT.